The TCR beta chain under discussion was sequenced for a study of response to subunit inactivated influenza vaccine listed by TCRdb under 2018. Regarding the complete study: Deep quantitative profiling of the T cell receptor repertoire was used in the study to follow responses to a trivalent subunit inactivated influenza vaccine. The paper as a whole reports these results and caveats: The authors suggested that each seasonal influenza vaccination may recruit only a limited number of new T cells.

Unmatched junction bases come to 8, with V trimmed by 5 bases and J by 5 bases. Reading from cysteine to phenylalanine, the CDR3 counts 14 amino acids. CDR3 DNA is the only sequence kept; it has 42 bases, read in frame from the first base. As encoded in the germline V gene, CDR1 is SGHTA while CDR2 is FQGNSA. The method was RT-PCR. The sample was run on an Illumina HiSeq 2500. In TCRdb, the public reads were trimmed at Q25 with fastp and aligned with MiXCR, with productive beta chains retained. Identical CDR3 proteins give one entry, which carries the most common genes and DNA. The sample table holds approximately 530,000 distinct CDR3 sequences, of which 7.2% were seen once. The ten largest clones take up roughly 13% of the sample. This clonotype was counted only a few times. Its antigen is unknown. Nothing much larger sits one base from this clone, and base qualities are not available.

Here the chain combines TRBV7-2 and TRBJ2-5, and TRBD2 aligns with 7 junction nucleotides. The sequence derives from a man aged 50-75 years who received an inactivated influenza vaccine. Donor details come from another sample of the same person, matched by shared clones. The specimen was PBMCs from blood, collected roughly 24 months after vaccination. The nucleotide sequence is TGTGCCAGCAGCGCTAGCGGAGGACCTGAGACCCAGTACTTC. This yields the protein CASSASGGPETQYF.